The 31 T cell receptor beta chains reported below all come from one sample, sequenced in a study of T cells in Graves' hyperthyroidism and ophthalmopathy (dated by TCRdb to about 2019). Receptor libraries were prepared by multiplex PCR. Sequencing instrument: Illumina HiSeq 2000. The TCR beta CDR3 regions were amplified from the RNA transcripts. A first-round RT-PCR of the TCR CDR3 used the HTBI primer set with the Qiagen OneStep RT-PCR kit. TCRdb trimmed public reads at Q25 via fastp, called clones via MiXCR and kept in-frame beta chains. Rows are unified per CDR3 protein, each entry keeping the most common DNA and genes. The sample table contains around 690,000 distinct CDR3 sequences; only one count was recorded for around a sixth of them. 15% to 18% of the sample belongs to the ten largest clones. Sequencing was performed on blood. These receptors were taken from a man aged 50-60 years with Graves' hyperthyroidism.

This clonotype was counted a few times. V and J are TRBV27 and TRBJ2-1, with a possible D match to TRBD2 (6 bases). This CDR3 contains 15 residues. Trimming removed 2 bases from V and 0 bases from J, with 8 bases in between. In germline, CDR1 is MNHEY, CDR2 SMNVEV (reference sequence). This CDR3 reads CASSLAGFSYNEQFF. In DNA, the CDR3 is TGTGCCAGCAGTTTAGCGGGGTTCTCCTACAATGAGCAGTTCTTC.

This clonotype occurred many times. V is TRBV28 and J is TRBJ1-4, with a tentative D call TRBD1 (5 bases). V lost 5 bases, J lost 3 bases, and 13 bases lay in between. The CDR3 totals 15 residues. Germline CDR1 is MDHEN and CDR2 is SYDVKM. CDR3 DNA: TGTGCCAGCAGTAATCAGGGTATCGCTAATGAAAAACTGTTTTTT. Its translation is CASSNQGIANEKLFF.

This clonotype was seen ten or more times. This rearrangement joins TRBV29-1 to TRBJ1-1; 8 bases fit TRBD1. CDR3 length: 14 amino acids. V gave up 4 bases and J gave up 6 bases; unmatched junction bases: 10. CDR1 is SQVTM and CDR2 is ANQGSEA in the germline V gene. CDR3 DNA: TGCAGCGTTGCTACCGTCAGGGGGCTGGCTGAAGCTTTCTTT. Translated, it gives CSVATVRGLAEAFF.

The sample holds many counts of this clonotype. This sequence joins TRBV11-2 and TRBJ2-3; 15 positions agree with TRBD2. CDR1 is SGHAT, CDR2 FQNNGV, per germline. V lost 3 bases and J lost 4; bases outside the gene matches: 5. The CDR3 is made up of 17 amino acids. The CDR3 coding sequence is TGTGCCAGCAGCTTGGGACTAGCGGGAGGAGTTCCAGATACGCAGTATTTT. This translates into CASSLGLAGGVPDTQYF.

The table lists this clonotype with many counts. The gene calls are TRBV7-9 and TRBJ2-2; tentatively, D is TRBD1 or TRBD2 (5 bases each). This CDR3 is built from 15 residues. V lost 0 bases to trimming and J lost 6 bases, with 11 bases between them. Germline values: CDR1 SEHNR, CDR2 FQNEAQ (reference sequence). Written as DNA, the CDR3 is TGTGCCAGCAGCTTAGCGCTTGGGGGTGCCGGGGAGCTGTTTTTT. This codes for CASSLALGGAGELFF.

This sequence joins TRBV4-1 and TRBJ2-7; the D call may be TRBD1 or TRBD2 (5 bases each). V was cut by 0 bases and J by 0 bases, with 12 bases left in between. This CDR3 comprises 16 residues. From germline, CDR1 is MGHRA and CDR2 YSYEKL. CDR3 in amino acids: CASSQDRGDFSYEQYF. CDR3 nucleotides: TGCGCCAGCAGCCAAGATAGAGGGGATTTCTCCTACGAGCAGTACTTC.

This clonotype was detected ten times or more. The rearrangement uses TRBV27 and TRBJ1-6, with no clear D. There are 15 residues in the CDR3. The germline V gene encodes CDR1 MNHEY and CDR2 SMNVEV (reference sequence). V shed 3 bases and J shed 0 bases, with 6 bases lying between them. The CDR3 is CASSFRSSYNSPLHF. CDR3 DNA: TGTGCCAGCAGTTTCAGGAGCTCCTATAATTCACCCCTCCACTTT.

This clonotype was recorded at least ten times. The chain is built from TRBV28 and TRBJ1-4; perhaps TRBD1 as D (5 bases). With 6 bases removed from V and 1 base from J, the gap between germline ends came to 24 bases. This CDR3 is 19 amino acids long. In germline, CDR1 is MDHEN, CDR2 SYDVKM. The CDR3 DNA reads as TGTGCCAGCAGAATTCCGGGGACCTCCCCGCTGGGAACTAATGAAAAACTGTTTTTT. It translates to CASRIPGTSPLGTNEKLFF.

In its sample, this clonotype was seen many times. The gene calls are TRBV11-2 and TRBJ2-3; D unclear. Germline V gene lookup returns CDR1 SGHAT and CDR2 FQNNGV. The CDR3 covers 13 residues. V was pared by 0 bases and J by 4 bases, with 5 bases between. CDR3 residues: CASSLDYPDTQYF. The CDR3 DNA follows: TGTGCCAGCAGCTTAGATTACCCAGATACGCAGTATTTT.

This clonotype was counted ten times or more. The chain recombines TRBV7-2 with TRBJ2-7, with 7 positions matching TRBD1. The CDR3 loop spans 13 amino acids. J gave up 2 bases and V 5 bases, and 3 bases lay outside the gene matches. CDR1 and CDR2 from the germline V gene are SGHTA and FQGNSA. The CDR3 sequence: CASSDRVPYEQYF. Written as DNA, the CDR3 is TGTGCCAGCAGCGACAGGGTCCCCTACGAGCAGTACTTC.

This clonotype was observed a few times. The V call is TRBV10-3, the J call TRBJ1-5; no clear D gene. The CDR3 has 12 residues. Trimming cost V 3 bases and J 6 bases, with 6 bases left between them. In germline, CDR1 is ENHRY, CDR2 SYGVKD. As DNA, the CDR3 is TGTGCCATCAGTGACGAGGCTCAGCCCCAGCATTTT. Its protein product is CAISDEAQPQHF.

This clonotype was picked up a small number of times. The chain links TRBV19 to TRBJ2-2; weak D call: TRBD1 (5 bases). This CDR3 contains 15 residues. Germline assignment: CDR1 LNHDA and CDR2 SQIVND (reference sequence). V lost 1 base to trimming and J lost 6 bases, with 12 bases between them. The CDR3 DNA reads as TGTGCCAGTAGTATAGTTCAGGGTGTCTCCGGGGAGCTGTTTTTT. Translating gives CASSIVQGVSGELFF.

This clonotype was seen at least ten times. V usage is TRBV5-1 and J usage is TRBJ1-2; D not certain. This CDR3 has 12 residues. Germline V gene sequence: CDR1 SGHRS, CDR2 YFSETQ. Trimming removed 2 bases at V and 8 bases at J, with 10 bases between. The CDR3 coding sequence is TGCGCCAGCAGCTTAAGTGAGGGAGGCTACACCTTC. Protein product: CASSLSEGGYTF.

With respect to this clonotype: Given a much more abundant clone one base away, this may be a read error. The gene calls are TRBV28 and TRBJ1-5; 8 bases are shared with TRBD1. The CDR3 is 15 residues long. The germline V gene has CDR1 MDHEN and CDR2 SYDVKM. The CDR3 DNA reads as TGTGCCAGCAGTTTACAGGGGGCCCTCAATCAGCCCCGGCATTTT. It specifies CASSLQGALNQPRHF.

CDR3 DNA sequence: TGTGCCAGCAGTTTCGCACTAGCGGGAGGTAGCTCCTACGAGCAGTACTTC. Its protein is CASSFALAGGSSYEQYF. The chain links TRBV27 to TRBJ2-7; 12 bases align to TRBD2. This CDR3 region has 17 residues. Per germline, CDR1 MNHEY and CDR2 SMNVEV (reference sequence). Trimming at V came to 3 bases and at J to 0 bases, leaving 6 bases not matched to a gene.

The table lists this clonotype with a few counts. The rearrangement joins TRBV4-3 to TRBJ2-2, with 8 bases that match TRBD2. Germline CDR1 is LGHNA and CDR2 is YSLEER. This CDR3 region has 15 residues. J gave up 3 bases and V 4 bases, and 4 bases lay outside the gene matches. The CDR3 loop reads CASSLAGLHTGELFF. The CDR3 DNA reads TGCGCCAGCAGCCTAGCGGGGTTGCACACCGGGGAGCTGTTTTTT.

This clonotype occurred a few times. The CDR3 protein is CASSPSSTFSSYNEQFF. CDR3 DNA: TGTGCCAGCAGTCCTAGTTCGACCTTTAGCTCCTACAATGAGCAGTTCTTC. The rearrangement joins TRBV7-9 to TRBJ2-1; the D is unclear. V was pared by 6 bases and J by 0 bases, with 18 bases between. The germline gives CDR1 SEHNR, CDR2 FQNEAQ (reference sequence). CDR3 length: 17 residues.

The V call is TRBV18, the J call TRBJ2-2; D gene unclear. CDR1 and CDR2 (germline): KGHSH, LQKENI. CDR3 length equals 14 residues. Trimming cost V 5 bases and J 3 bases, with 10 bases left between them. The CDR3 protein is CASSNAPDTGELFF. The CDR3 bases are TGTGCCAGCTCAAATGCCCCCGACACCGGGGAGCTGTTTTTT.

This clonotype was recorded a few times. The chain has TRBV20-1 and TRBJ2-2; 10 bases align to TRBD2. The junction had 6 bases not matched to a gene; V was cut back by 2 bases and J by 9 bases. The CDR3 runs 14 residues. The germline V gene has CDR1 DFQATT and CDR2 SNEGSKA (reference sequence). Here the CDR3 DNA reads TGCAGTGCTAGAAAACTAGCGGGGACCAGGGAGCTGTTTTTT. This encodes CSARKLAGTRELFF.

The sample holds many counts of this clonotype. V is TRBV30 and J is TRBJ2-4, with TRBD1 identical over 9 bases. This CDR3 has 13 residues. Germline V lookup: CDR1 GTSNPN, CDR2 SVGIG (reference sequence). V shed 4 bases, J shed 8 bases, and the junction held 6 bases outside the gene matches. The CDR3 sequence is CAWTTGGPDIQYF. CDR3 nucleotide sequence: TGTGCCTGGACTACAGGGGGCCCAGACATTCAGTACTTC.

A note on this clonotype: Just one base apart from a much larger clone, this may be a read error. V usage is TRBV27 and J usage is TRBJ2-2; 10 bases agree with TRBD2. The ends lost 2 bases at V and 2 bases at J; junction bases unmatched: 5. This CDR3 is built from 17 residues. From germline, CDR1 is MNHEY and CDR2 SMNVEV (reference sequence). CDR3 DNA: TGTGCCAGCAGTTTACTAGCGGGAGTTTATAACACCGGGGAGCTGTTTTTT. Its protein product is CASSLLAGVYNTGELFF.

The chain employs TRBV9 and TRBJ1-1, with a tentative D call TRBD1 (6 bases). Trimming removed 0 bases at V and 7 bases at J, with 10 bases between. Per the germline V gene, CDR1 is SGDLS and CDR2 is YYNGEE. The CDR3 totals 13 residues. The CDR3 bases are TGTGCCAGCAGCGTAGGGGGGGCGTTTGAAGCTTTCTTT. It translates to CASSVGGAFEAFF. Full variable domain (outside the CDR3, taken from reference TRBV9 and TRBJ1-1): DSGVTQTPKHLITATGQRVTLRCSPRSGDLSVYWYQQSLDQGLQFLIQYYNGEERAKGNILERFSAQQFPDLHSELNLSSLELGDSALYFCASSVGGAFEAFFGQGTRLTVV.

The chain is built from TRBV7-2 and TRBJ2-1, with 8 bases lining up with TRBD1. Germline loops: CDR1 SGHTA, CDR2 FQGNSA. The CDR3 has 14 amino acids. The V gene end was trimmed by 5 bases and the J gene end by 6 bases; junction bases not matched to a gene: 6. CDR3 amino acids: CASSIDRGCNEQFF. The CDR3 DNA reads as TGTGCCAGCAGCATAGACAGGGGCTGCAATGAGCAGTTCTTC.

This clonotype was counted many times. This chain connects TRBV27 to TRBJ1-4; unclear D gene. The V and J ends lost 7 bases and 0 bases respectively, with 6 bases between them. CDR3 length: 13 residues. In germline, CDR1 is MNHEY, CDR2 SMNVEV (reference sequence). DNA of the CDR3: TGTGCCAGCAAACCAGCAACTAATGAAAAACTGTTTTTT. Translated: CASKPATNEKLFF. The variable domain in full, with the rest retrieved from reference TRBV27 and TRBJ1-4, is EAQVTQNPRYLITVTGKKLTVTCSQNMNHEYMSWYRQDPGLGLRQIYYSMNVEVTDKGDVPEGYKVSRKEKRNFPLILESPSPNQTSLYFCASKPATNEKLFFGSGTQLSVL.

This clonotype was detected ten times or more. The V gene is TRBV28, the J gene TRBJ1-4, with D unresolved. Germline values: CDR1 MDHEN, CDR2 SYDVKM. Trimming cost V 6 bases and J 11 bases, with 13 bases left between them. The CDR3 consists of 12 residues. The CDR3, as DNA: TGTGCCAGCAGGGTGGGCTTAGGGAAACTGTTTTTT. This gives the protein CASRVGLGKLFF.

This clonotype was seen a handful of times. At one boundary the junction diverges from the germline segment, which might be a read error. The chain joins TRBV27 to TRBJ1-6, with D possibly TRBD1 on 5 matching bases. In germline, CDR1 is MNHEY, CDR2 SMNVEV (reference sequence). CDR3 length: 15 residues. The CDR3: CAGRFTGRYNSPLHF. The DNA of the CDR3 is TGTGCCGGCAGGTTCACGGGACGATATAATTCACCCCTCCACTTT.

In its sample, this clonotype was seen a few times. The V call is TRBV10-3, the J call TRBJ1-2; D remains unclear. V lost 7 bases to trimming and J lost 4 bases, with 13 bases between them. The CDR3 loop spans 13 amino acids. CDR1 and CDR2 (germline): ENHRY, SYGVKD. This chain's CDR3 is CAITGPQRYGYTF. For the CDR3, the DNA is TGTGCCATCACTGGCCCGCAGCGCTATGGCTACACCTTC.

This clonotype appeared many times. The chain couples TRBV11-2 to TRBJ2-2; 7 bases align to TRBD1. Germline CDR1 and CDR2: SGHAT and FQNNGV. Trimming at V came to 5 bases and at J to 1 base, leaving 10 bases not matched to a gene. The CDR3 has 17 residues. The CDR3 spells CASSGWARTGNTGELFF. The CDR3 DNA reads TGTGCCAGCAGCGGATGGGCCCGGACAGGGAACACCGGGGAGCTGTTTTTT.

This clonotype was counted ten times or more. The V gene is TRBV19, the J gene TRBJ2-7; 7 bases fit TRBD1. With 9 bases clipped from V and 1 base from J, the junction kept 9 bases outside the gene matches. The CDR3 extends over 14 amino acids. Per germline, CDR1 LNHDA and CDR2 SQIVND (reference sequence). CDR3 in amino acids: CASSPGTASYEQYF. The CDR3 nucleotides read TGTGCCAGCAGTCCCGGGACAGCGTCCTACGAGCAGTACTTC.

The chain has TRBV27 and TRBJ1-1; unclear D gene. Germline V gene data show CDR1 as MNHEY and CDR2 as SMNVEV (reference sequence). There are 12 residues in the CDR3. V gave up 6 bases and J gave up 11 bases, with 16 bases separating them. CDR3 amino acids: CASSPPGGQAFF. CDR3 sequence (DNA): TGTGCCAGCAGCCCCCCGGGAGGGCAGGCTTTCTTT.

This clonotype was seen many times. This chain connects TRBV20-1 to TRBJ1-4, with 10 bases matching TRBD1. The J segment lost 7 bases and the V segment lost 1 base, leaving 9 bases of the junction unmatched. The CDR3 is 16 amino acids. Germline V gene data show CDR1 as DFQATT and CDR2 as SNEGSKA (reference sequence). CDR3 in DNA: TGCAGTGCTAGAGGACAGGGGGCGGGTCTCGGTGAAAAACTGTTTTTT. Residues: CSARGQGAGLGEKLFF.